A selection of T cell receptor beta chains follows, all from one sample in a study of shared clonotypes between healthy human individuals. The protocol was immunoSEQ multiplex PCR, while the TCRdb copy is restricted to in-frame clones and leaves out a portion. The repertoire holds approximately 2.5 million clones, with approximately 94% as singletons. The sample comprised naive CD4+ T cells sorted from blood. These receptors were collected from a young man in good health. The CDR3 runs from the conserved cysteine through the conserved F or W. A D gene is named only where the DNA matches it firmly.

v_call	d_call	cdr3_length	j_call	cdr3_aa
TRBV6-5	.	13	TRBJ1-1	CASSYSENTEAFF
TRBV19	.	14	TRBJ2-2	CASSILENTGELFF
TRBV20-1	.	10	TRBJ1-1	CSASDQRTFF
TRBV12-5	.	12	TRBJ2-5	CAKGSDKETQYF
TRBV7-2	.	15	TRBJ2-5	CASSLSGGWQETQYF
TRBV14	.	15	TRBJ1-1	CASSQPGTANTEAFF
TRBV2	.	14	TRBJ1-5	CASSPGQSNQPQHF
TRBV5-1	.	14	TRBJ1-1	CASSLGTGNTEAFF
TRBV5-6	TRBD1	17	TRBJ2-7	CASSFLEPGQGLNEQYF
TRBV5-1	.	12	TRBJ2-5	CASSLTAETQYF
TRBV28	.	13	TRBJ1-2	CASSLPQGQGYTF
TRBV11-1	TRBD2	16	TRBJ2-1	CASSPRAGASYNEQFF
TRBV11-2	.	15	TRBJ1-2	CASTRGGGTNYGYTF
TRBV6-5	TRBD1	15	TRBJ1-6	CASSTGTGRVSPLHF
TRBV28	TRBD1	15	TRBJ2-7	CASSFGDRGFYEQYF
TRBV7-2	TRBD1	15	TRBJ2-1	CASSHDRGDYNEQFF
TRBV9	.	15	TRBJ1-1	CASSARQEMNTEAFF
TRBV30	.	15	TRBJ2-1	CAWRIGAPSYNEQFF
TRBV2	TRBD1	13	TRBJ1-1	CATTGQQNTEAFF
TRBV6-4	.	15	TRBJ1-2	CASSVIRVVKYGYTF
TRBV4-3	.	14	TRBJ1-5	CASSQDGGNQPQHF
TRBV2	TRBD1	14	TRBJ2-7	CASRKTGGSYEQYF
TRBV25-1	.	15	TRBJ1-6	CASSELDRDNSPLHF
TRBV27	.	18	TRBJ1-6	CASSPRVGGDSYNSPLHF
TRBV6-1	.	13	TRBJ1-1	CASSPSRGWKAFF
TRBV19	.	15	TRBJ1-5	CASSTSRNSNQPQHF
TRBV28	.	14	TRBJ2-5	CASSLIVGEETQYF
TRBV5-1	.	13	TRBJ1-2	CASGESLKGGYTF
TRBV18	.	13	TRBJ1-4	CASSPDLREKLFF
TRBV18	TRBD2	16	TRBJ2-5	CASSPLLAGLQETQYF
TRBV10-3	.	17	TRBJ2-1	CAISEELTGVTYNEQFF
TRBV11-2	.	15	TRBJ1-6	CASSLGAIGRSPLHF
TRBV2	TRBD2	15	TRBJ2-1	CASSVLASSYNEQFF
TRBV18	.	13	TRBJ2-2	CASSRANTGELFF
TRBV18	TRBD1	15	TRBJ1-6	CASSLGQDSNSPLHF
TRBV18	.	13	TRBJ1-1	CASSPLANTEAFF
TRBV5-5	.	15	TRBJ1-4	CASSREWGGSEKLFF
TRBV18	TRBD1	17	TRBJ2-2	CASSPPTQGALAGELFF
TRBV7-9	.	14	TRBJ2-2	CASSLEEAPGELFF
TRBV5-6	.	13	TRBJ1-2	CASSQSAVYGYTF
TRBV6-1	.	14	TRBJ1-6	CASTRREANSPLHF
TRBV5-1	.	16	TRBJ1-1	CASSLGGQGPNTEAFF
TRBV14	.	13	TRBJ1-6	CASSLMGNSPLHF
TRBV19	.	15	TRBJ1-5	CASSGARAGDQPQHF
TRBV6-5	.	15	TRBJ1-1	CASSYSVGMNTEAFF
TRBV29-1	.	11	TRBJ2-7	CSAVGSYEQYF
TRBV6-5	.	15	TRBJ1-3	CASSYANGPGNTIYF
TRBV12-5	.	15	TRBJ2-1	CASGLSASHYNEQFF
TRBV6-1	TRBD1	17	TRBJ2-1	CASSELSGQGAYNEQFF
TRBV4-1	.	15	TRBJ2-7	CASSTPSLGGNEQYF
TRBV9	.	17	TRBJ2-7	CASSPVKWGLSSYEQYF
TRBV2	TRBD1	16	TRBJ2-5	CASSELTGAFGETQYF
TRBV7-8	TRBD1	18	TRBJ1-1	CASSLSRDRLLMNTEAFF
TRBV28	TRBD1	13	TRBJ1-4	CAGRGQNREKLFF
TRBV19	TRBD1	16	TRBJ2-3	CASSRLGTVSTDTQYF
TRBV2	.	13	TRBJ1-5	CASSEVAYQPQHF
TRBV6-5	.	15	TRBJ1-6	CASSFRLTGNSPLHF
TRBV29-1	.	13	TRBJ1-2	CSVDWGRVGGYTF
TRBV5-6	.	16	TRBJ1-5	CASSRRGDPGNQPQHF
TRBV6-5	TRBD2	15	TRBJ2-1	CASSTTSGGLQEQFF